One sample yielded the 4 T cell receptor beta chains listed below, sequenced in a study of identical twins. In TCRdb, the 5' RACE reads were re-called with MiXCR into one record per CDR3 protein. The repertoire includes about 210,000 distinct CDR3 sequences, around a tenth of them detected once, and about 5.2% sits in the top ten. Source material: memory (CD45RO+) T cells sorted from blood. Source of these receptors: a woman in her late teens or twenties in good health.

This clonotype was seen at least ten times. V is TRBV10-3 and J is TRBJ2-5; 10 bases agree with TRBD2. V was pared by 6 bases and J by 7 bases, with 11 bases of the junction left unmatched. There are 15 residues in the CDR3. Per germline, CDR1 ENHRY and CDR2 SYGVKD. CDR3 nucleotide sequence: TGTGCCATCAGAGCTAGCGGGGGAACGGGGGGGACCCAGTACTTC. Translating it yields CAIRASGGTGGTQYF.

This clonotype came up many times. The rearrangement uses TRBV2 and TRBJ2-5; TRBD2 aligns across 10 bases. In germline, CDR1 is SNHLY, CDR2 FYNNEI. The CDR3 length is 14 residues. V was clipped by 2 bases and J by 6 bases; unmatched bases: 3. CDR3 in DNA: TGTGCCAGCAGTGAAACTAGCGGGGTAAAGACCCAGTACTTC. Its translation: CASSETSGVKTQYF.

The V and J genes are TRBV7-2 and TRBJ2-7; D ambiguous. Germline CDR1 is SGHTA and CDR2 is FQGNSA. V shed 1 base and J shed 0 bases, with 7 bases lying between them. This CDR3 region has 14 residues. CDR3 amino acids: CASSLVAVSYEQYF. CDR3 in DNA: TGTGCCAGCAGCTTAGTGGCGGTCTCCTACGAGCAGTACTTC.

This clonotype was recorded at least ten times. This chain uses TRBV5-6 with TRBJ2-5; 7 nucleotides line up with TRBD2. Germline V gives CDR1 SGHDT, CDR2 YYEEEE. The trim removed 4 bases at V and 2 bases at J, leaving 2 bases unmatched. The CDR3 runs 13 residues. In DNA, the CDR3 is TGTGCCAGCAGCGCGGGACTACAAGAGACCCAGTACTTC. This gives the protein CASSAGLQETQYF.